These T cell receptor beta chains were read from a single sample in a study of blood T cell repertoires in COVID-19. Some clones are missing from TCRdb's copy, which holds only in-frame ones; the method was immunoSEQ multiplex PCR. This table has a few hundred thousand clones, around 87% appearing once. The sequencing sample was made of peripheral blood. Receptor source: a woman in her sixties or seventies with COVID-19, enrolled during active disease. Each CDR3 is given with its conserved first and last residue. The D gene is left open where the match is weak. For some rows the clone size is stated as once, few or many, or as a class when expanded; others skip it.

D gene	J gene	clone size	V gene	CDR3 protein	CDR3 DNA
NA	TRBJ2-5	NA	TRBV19	CASSRALAWETQYF	TGTGCCAGTAGTAGGGCGTTAGCGTGGGAGACCCAGTACTTC
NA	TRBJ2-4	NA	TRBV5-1	CASSLGGAKNIQYF	TGCGCCAGCAGCTTGGGGGGCGCCAAAAACATTCAGTACTTC
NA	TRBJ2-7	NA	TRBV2	CASSVGGAGYEQYF	TGTGCCAGCAGTGTAGGGGGGGCGGGCTACGAGCAGTACTTC
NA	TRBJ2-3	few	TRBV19	CASSTQGDSTDTQYF	TGTGCCAGTAGTACCCAGGGGGACTCCACAGATACGCAGTATTTT
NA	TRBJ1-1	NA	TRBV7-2	CASSLDPDNTEAFF	TGTGCCAGCAGCTTAGACCCAGATAATACTGAAGCTTTCTTT
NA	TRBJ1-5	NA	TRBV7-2	CASSSTGYYSNQPQHF	TGTGCCAGCAGCTCGACAGGATACTATAGCAATCAGCCCCAGCATTTT
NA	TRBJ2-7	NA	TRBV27	CASSLSGGEQYF	TGTGCCAGCAGCCTCTCAGGGGGGGAGCAGTACTTC
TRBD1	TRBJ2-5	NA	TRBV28	CASSFAGGGETQYF	TGTGCCAGCAGCTTTGCAGGGGGCGGGGAGACCCAGTACTTC
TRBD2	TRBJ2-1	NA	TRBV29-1	CSVVSSGTFRNNEQFF	TGCAGCGTTGTGAGTAGCGGGACCTTCCGTAACAATGAGCAGTTCTTC
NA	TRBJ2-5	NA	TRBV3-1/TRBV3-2	CASSQASGDPLQYF	TGTGCCAGCAGCCAAGCGAGCGGAGACCCCCTCCAGTACTTC
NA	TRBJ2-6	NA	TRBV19	CASRNSGANVLTF	TGTGCCAGCAGGAACTCTGGGGCCAACGTCCTGACTTTC
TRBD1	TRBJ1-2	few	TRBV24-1	CATSDLRQGYGYTF	TGTGCCACCAGTGATTTACGACAGGGCTATGGCTACACCTTC
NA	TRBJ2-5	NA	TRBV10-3	CAIRLGSGDQETQYF	TGTGCCATCAGGCTGGGTAGCGGAGACCAAGAGACCCAGTACTTC
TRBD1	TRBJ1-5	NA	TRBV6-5	CATMGQGGNQPQHF	TGTGCCACCATGGGACAGGGTGGCAATCAGCCCCAGCATTTT
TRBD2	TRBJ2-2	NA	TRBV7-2	CASSSTPLAGGPNTGELFF	TGTGCCAGCAGCTCCACCCCTCTAGCGGGAGGACCGAACACCGGGGAGCTGTTTTTT
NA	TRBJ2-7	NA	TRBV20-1	CSASQPQALGEQYF	TGCAGTGCTAGTCAACCGCAAGCGCTCGGGGAGCAGTACTTC
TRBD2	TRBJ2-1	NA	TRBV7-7	CASSPVAGGGEQFF	TGTGCCAGCTCACCGGTAGCGGGAGGGGGTGAGCAGTTCTTC
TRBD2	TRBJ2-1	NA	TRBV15	CATSRDLLAGIEQFF	TGTGCCACCAGCAGAGATCTACTAGCGGGAATTGAGCAGTTCTTC
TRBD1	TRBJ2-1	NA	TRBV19	CASSMAQGAYNEQFF	TGTGCCAGTAGTATGGCGCAGGGGGCGTACAATGAGCAGTTCTTC
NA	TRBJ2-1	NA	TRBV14	CASSQVRAGLEFF	TGTGCCAGCAGCCAAGTACGGGCAGGGTTGGAGTTCTTC
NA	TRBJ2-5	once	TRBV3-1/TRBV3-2	CASSQDGVETQYF	TGTGCCAGCAGCCAAGACGGGGTAGAGACCCAGTACTTC
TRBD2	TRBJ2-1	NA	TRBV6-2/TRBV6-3	CASSSLPPSGTSYNEQFF	TGTGCCAGCAGTTCCCTTCCTCCCAGCGGGACGTCCTACAATGAGCAGTTCTTC
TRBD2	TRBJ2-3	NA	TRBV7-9	CASSLGMGTSGWGDTQYF	TGTGCCAGCAGCTTAGGGATGGGGACTAGCGGTTGGGGAGATACGCAGTATTTT
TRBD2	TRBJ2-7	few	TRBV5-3	CARSPRTSGLSYEQYF	TGTGCCAGAAGCCCCAGGACTAGCGGGCTCTCCTACGAGCAGTACTTC
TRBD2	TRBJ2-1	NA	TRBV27	CASSPATAGVSYNEQFF	TGTGCCAGCAGTCCCGCAACAGCGGGAGTCTCCTACAATGAGCAGTTCTTC
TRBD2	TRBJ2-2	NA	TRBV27	CASSLKGLAGVHTGELFF	TGTGCCAGCAGTTTAAAGGGACTAGCGGGAGTTCACACCGGGGAGCTGTTTTTT
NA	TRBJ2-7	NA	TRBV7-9	CASSHVGSGRAEQYF	TGTGCCAGCAGCCACGTGGGGAGCGGTCGGGCGGAGCAGTACTTC
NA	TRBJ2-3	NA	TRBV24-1	CATSDPGTDTQYF	TGTGCCACCAGTGATCCAGGCACAGATACGCAGTATTTT
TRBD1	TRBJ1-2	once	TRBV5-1	CASSLDRGDYGYTF	TGCGCCAGCAGCTTGGACAGGGGGGACTATGGCTACACCTTC
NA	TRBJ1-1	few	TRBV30	CAWSFGGPMATEAFF	TGTGCCTGGAGTTTTGGGGGCCCGATGGCCACTGAAGCTTTCTTT
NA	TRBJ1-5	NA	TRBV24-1	CATSDSTGPNQPQHF	TGTGCCACCAGTGACTCGACAGGCCCAAATCAGCCCCAGCATTTT
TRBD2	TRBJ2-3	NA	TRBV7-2	CASTQREARAFTDTQYF	TGTGCCAGCACGCAGCGGGAGGCGAGAGCCTTCACAGATACGCAGTATTTT
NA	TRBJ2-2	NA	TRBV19	CASNSVGAGTGELFF	TGTGCCAGTAATTCAGTGGGAGCGGGCACCGGGGAGCTGTTTTTT
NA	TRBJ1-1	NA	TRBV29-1	CSAGLNTEAFF	TGCAGCGCCGGTCTGAACACTGAAGCTTTCTTT
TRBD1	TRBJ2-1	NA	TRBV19	CASSEDRVEYNEQFF	TGTGCCAGTAGTGAAGACAGGGTTGAGTACAATGAGCAGTTCTTC
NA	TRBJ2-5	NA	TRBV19	CASSPRSETQYF	TGTGCCAGTAGCCCCCGTTCCGAGACCCAGTACTTC
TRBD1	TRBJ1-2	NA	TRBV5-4	CASSPPPGGNYGYTF	TGTGCCAGCAGCCCCCCGCCAGGGGGGAACTATGGCTACACCTTC
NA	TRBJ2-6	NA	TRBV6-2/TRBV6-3	CASSFSQRSSGANVLTF	TGTGCCAGCAGTTTTAGTCAGCGGAGCTCTGGGGCCAACGTCCTGACTTTC
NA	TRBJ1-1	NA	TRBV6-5	CASRGVTGDTEAFF	TGTGCCAGTCGGGGGGTTACCGGGGATACTGAAGCTTTCTTT
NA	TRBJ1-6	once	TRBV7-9	CASSLVGVNSPLHF	TGTGCCAGCAGCTTAGTAGGAGTGAATTCACCCCTCCACTTT
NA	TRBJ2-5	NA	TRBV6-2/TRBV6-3	CASSYRTGGLILAGNVETQYF	TGTGCCAGCAGTTATCGGACAGGGGGCTTAATACTAGCGGGAAACGTAGAGACCCAGTACTTC
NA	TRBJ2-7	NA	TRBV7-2	CASSISDSYEQYF	TGTGCCAGCAGCATCTCGGACAGCTACGAGCAGTACTTC
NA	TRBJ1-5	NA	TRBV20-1	CSASTGWPNQPQHF	TGCAGTGCTAGTACAGGATGGCCGAATCAGCCCCAGCATTTT
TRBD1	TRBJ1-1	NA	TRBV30	CAWSDNRGEAFF	TGTGCCTGGAGTGATAACAGGGGTGAAGCTTTCTTT
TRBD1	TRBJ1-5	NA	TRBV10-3	CAISEGQGDQPQHF	TGTGCCATCAGTGAAGGACAGGGGGATCAGCCCCAGCATTTT
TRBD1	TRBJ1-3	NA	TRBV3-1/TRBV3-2	CASSWDSRNTIYF	TGTGCCAGCAGCTGGGACAGCCGAAACACCATATATTTT
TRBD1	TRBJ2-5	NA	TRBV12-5	CASGLGTGVGETQYF	TGTGCTAGTGGTTTGGGTACAGGGGTAGGGGAGACCCAGTACTTC
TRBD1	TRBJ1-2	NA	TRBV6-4	CASSLEAGDRVGGYTF	TGTGCCAGCAGTCTTGAGGCCGGGGACAGGGTAGGCGGCTACACCTTC
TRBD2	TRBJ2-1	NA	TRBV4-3	CASSQVATSAHNEQFF	TGCGCCAGCAGCCAAGTAGCAACTAGCGCTCACAATGAGCAGTTCTTC
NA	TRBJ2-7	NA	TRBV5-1	CASSLTGAATYEQYF	TGCGCCAGCAGCTTGACAGGAGCCGCGACCTACGAGCAGTACTTC
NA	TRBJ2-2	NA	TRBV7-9	CASSLQYTGELFF	TGTGCCAGCAGCTTACAGTACACCGGGGAGCTGTTTTTT
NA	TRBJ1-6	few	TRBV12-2	CARNLGGAFSSYNSPLHF	TGTGCAAGGAACCTCGGGGGAGCTTTTAGTTCCTATAATTCACCCCTCCACTTT
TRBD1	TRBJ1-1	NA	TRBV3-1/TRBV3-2	CASSAGQMNTEAFF	TGTGCCAGCAGCGCGGGACAGATGAACACTGAAGCTTTCTTT
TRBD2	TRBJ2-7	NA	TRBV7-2	CASGRPSGTSYEQYF	TGTGCCAGCGGAAGGCCTAGCGGGACATCCTACGAGCAGTACTTC
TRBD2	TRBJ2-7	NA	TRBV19	CASRPVLAGAAPMYF	TGTGCCAGTAGACCAGTACTAGCGGGAGCGGCCCCGATGTACTTC